Following are 24 T cell receptor beta chains from one sample sequenced in a study of OX40 agonist ivuxolimab in advanced cancers. Sequenced by immunoSEQ multiplex PCR; TCRdb stores in-frame clones only, minus some. The sample holds more than 85,000 clones, around 83% seen once. Sequences were derived from CD4+ or CD8+ T cells sorted from blood, sampled in a trial of the OX40 agonist ivuxolimab. Every receptor here comes from an adult with an advanced solid tumor such as melanoma, head and neck, liver or kidney cancer.

This clone was picked up a small number of times. The chain recombines TRBV28 with TRBJ2-5; D uncertain. This CDR3 contains 11 residues. Germline loops: CDR1 MDHEN, CDR2 SYDVKM. Trimming cost V 2 bases and J 5 bases, with 3 bases left between them. The chain's CDR3 is CASSLMETQYF. The DNA of the CDR3 is TGTGCCAGCAGTTTAATGGAGACCCAGTACTTC.

The V and J genes are TRBV10-3 and TRBJ1-3; D gene unclear. This CDR3 has 13 amino acids. The germline gives CDR1 ENHRY, CDR2 SYGVKD. V dropped 3 bases and J dropped 5 bases, with 8 bases sitting between them. The CDR3 reads CAISEPGRNTIYF. CDR3 nucleotide sequence: TGTGCCATCAGTGAACCAGGTAGAAACACCATATATTTT.

The chain uses TRBV2 and TRBJ1-2; tentatively, D is TRBD1 (6 bases). The CDR3 length is 13 residues. In germline, CDR1 is SNHLY, CDR2 FYNNEI. V gave up 5 bases and J gave up 5 bases, with 12 bases separating them. The chain's CDR3 is CASSPQGFYGYTF. DNA for the CDR3: TGTGCCAGCAGTCCACAGGGTTTTTATGGCTACACCTTC. Complete variable domain (other parts from reference TRBV2 and TRBJ1-2): EPEVTQTPSHQVTQMGQEVILRCVPISNHLYFYWYRQILGQKVEFLVSFYNNEISEKSEIFDDQFSVERPDGSNFTLKIRSTKLEDSAMYFCASSPQGFYGYTFGSGTRLTVV.

CDR3 nucleotide sequence: TGCGCCAGCAGCTACTCTGGGGCCAACGTCCTGACTTTC. It translates to CASSYSGANVLTF. The rearrangement links TRBV5-1 to TRBJ2-6; no clear D gene. The CDR3 has 13 amino acids. Trimming took off 3 bases at V and 0 bases at J, with 1 base between the two ends. The germline CDR1 and CDR2 sequences are SGHRS and YFSETQ.

The chain links TRBV19 to TRBJ2-6; D remains unclear. Trimming removed 4 bases from V and 4 bases from J, with 5 bases in between. In germline, CDR1 is LNHDA, CDR2 SQIVND (reference sequence). This CDR3 contains 13 residues. The CDR3 is CASSTQGANVLTF. DNA for the CDR3: TGTGCCAGTAGTACACAGGGGGCCAACGTCCTGACTTTC.

This chain links TRBV27 with TRBJ2-1; 8 nucleotides match TRBD1. From germline, CDR1 is MNHEY and CDR2 SMNVEV (reference sequence). The CDR3 is 17 residues long. Losses at the gene ends were 5 bases for V and 8 bases for J; bases not matched to a gene: 17. The CDR3 is CASSARQGRAREDEQFF. The CDR3, as DNA: TGTGCCAGCAGTGCACGACAGGGGCGGGCTAGAGAGGATGAGCAGTTCTTC.

This clone has a single count. The chain is built from TRBV28 and TRBJ1-1, with a weak D call TRBD1 (6 bases). This CDR3 is built from 11 residues. Germline values: CDR1 MDHEN, CDR2 SYDVKM. Trimming removed 7 bases at V and 7 bases at J, with 10 bases between. CDR3 region: CASTSTGEAFF. CDR3 sequence (DNA): TGTGCCAGCACCTCGACAGGTGAAGCTTTCTTT. Variable domain in full (rest from reference TRBV28 and TRBJ1-1): DVKVTQSSRYLVKRTGEKVFLECVQDMDHENMFWYRQDPGLGLRLIYFSYDVKMKEKGDIPEGYSVSREKKERFSLILESASTNQTSMYLCASTSTGEAFFGQGTRLTVV.

The rearrangement uses TRBV19 and TRBJ2-2; D gene uncertain. V lost 5 bases to trimming and J lost 6 bases, with 13 bases between them. The CDR3 loop spans 14 amino acids. CDR1 LNHDA and CDR2 SQIVND come from the germline V gene (reference sequence). The CDR3 region is CASSYSMTAGELFF. CDR3 sequence (DNA): TGTGCCAGTAGTTATAGTATGACCGCCGGGGAGCTGTTTTTT.

The CDR3 here is CASSPRGPSYEQYF. The CDR3 DNA reads TGTGCCAGCTCACCAAGGGGTCCTTCCTACGAGCAGTACTTC. The chain employs TRBV18 and TRBJ2-7, with TRBD1 as a possible D gene (5 bases). There are 14 residues in the CDR3. Germline CDR1 KGHSH, CDR2 LQKENI. Trimming cost V 2 bases and J 1 base, with 9 bases left between them.

This chain joins TRBV5-1 and TRBJ2-5; D unclear. Germline CDR1 is SGHRS and CDR2 is YFSETQ. The V gene lost 1 base and the J gene lost 1 base, with 8 bases spanning the gap. The CDR3 is 14 residues long. CDR3 loop: CASSLQESQETQYF. In DNA, the CDR3 is TGCGCCAGCAGCTTGCAGGAATCCCAAGAGACCCAGTACTTC.

The chain has TRBV4-3 and TRBJ2-1; no clear D. Trimming took off 0 bases at V and 6 bases at J, with 6 bases between the two ends. The CDR3 consists of 13 residues. Germline V lookup: CDR1 LGHNA, CDR2 YSLEER. Here the CDR3 DNA reads TGCGCCAGCAGCCAAGAGGCGCTCAATGAGCAGTTCTTC. Translation gives CASSQEALNEQFF.

The chain employs TRBV6-1 and TRBJ2-7, with TRBD2 identical over 14 bases. The CDR3 is 18 residues long. V was pared by 3 bases and J by 4 bases, with 11 bases of the junction left unmatched. In germline, CDR1 is MNHNS, CDR2 SASEGT. CDR3 sequence reads: CASSDPRTSGGSAYEQYF. Written as DNA, the CDR3 is TGTGCCAGCAGTGACCCACGGACTAGCGGGGGGTCCGCTTACGAGCAGTACTTC.

The rearrangement links TRBV7-9 to TRBJ2-5; TRBD2 might be the D (6 bases). This CDR3 contains 14 residues. The V and J ends lost 8 bases and 9 bases respectively, with 22 bases between them. Per germline, CDR1 SEHNR and CDR2 FQNEAQ (reference sequence). CDR3 nucleotides: TGTGCCAGCGAAGGAGACCCGGGGGTATGGGCCCAGTACTTC. It translates to CASEGDPGVWAQYF.

The rearrangement uses TRBV7-2 and TRBJ1-5, with D possibly TRBD1 on 6 matching bases. Per the germline V gene, CDR1 is SGHTA and CDR2 is FQGNSA. The V gene lost 4 bases and the J gene lost 6 bases, with 19 bases spanning the gap. The CDR3 runs to 16 residues. The CDR3 DNA sequence: TGTGCCAGCAGCTCAAGGGGGGTCCAGGGAAGTCAGCCCCAGCATTTT. Residues: CASSSRGVQGSQPQHF.

This clone turned up a few times. This chain links TRBV19 with TRBJ1-3; D unclear. CDR3 length: 14 residues. Germline assignment: CDR1 LNHDA and CDR2 SQIVND (reference sequence). Trimming shortened V by 10 bases and J by 0 bases, and 13 bases separated the two germline ends. This CDR3 reads CATSIDHSGNTIYF. The CDR3, as DNA: TGTGCCACCTCGATTGACCACTCTGGAAACACCATATATTTT.

The sample holds one count of this clone. The V and J genes are TRBV28 and TRBJ1-1, with D uncertain. Germline loops: CDR1 MDHEN, CDR2 SYDVKM. With 4 bases removed from V and 4 bases from J, the gap between germline ends came to 10 bases. The CDR3 runs to 13 residues. The CDR3 bases are TGTGCCAGCAGTTCCACCCTCGTCACTGAAGCTTTCTTT. The encoded protein is CASSSTLVTEAFF.

The chain has TRBV10-3 and TRBJ2-5; the D is unclear. The germline V gene encodes CDR1 ENHRY and CDR2 SYGVKD. The CDR3 is 14 amino acids. The V end was cut by 6 bases, the J end by 7 bases, with 18 bases between. In nucleotides, the CDR3 is TGTGCCATCAGGGAGACGGGCCCAGGCGTGACCCAGTACTTC. Its protein is CAIRETGPGVTQYF.

Only one count was recorded for this clone. The chain combines TRBV4-2 with TRBJ2-7; 9 nucleotides agree with TRBD2. Germline V CDR1 and CDR2: LGHNA, YNFKEQ. The CDR3 is 16 residues long. After removal of 2 bases from V and 0 bases from J, the junction contained 5 bases not matched to a gene. The DNA of the CDR3 is TGTGCCAGCAGCCAAAATGTAGCGGGGGTCTCCTACGAGCAGTACTTC. Protein: CASSQNVAGVSYEQYF.

DNA for the CDR3: TGTGCCAGCAGTCAGGCAGCGGGGGGCACCGGGGAGCTGTTTTTT. Protein sequence: CASSQAAGGTGELFF. This chain uses TRBV11-2 with TRBJ2-2, with 9 nucleotides matching TRBD2. This CDR3 contains 15 residues. Germline CDR1 reads SGHAT; CDR2 reads FQNNGV. J lost 4 bases, V lost 6 bases, and 6 bases had no gene match. The full variable domain, its missing parts supplied by reference TRBV11-2 and TRBJ2-2, is EAGVAQSPRYKIIEKRQSVAFWCNPISGHATLYWYQQILGQGPKLLIQFQNNGVVDDSQLPKDRFSAERLKGVDSTLKIQPAKLEDSAVYLCASSQAAGGTGELFFGEGSRLTVL.

The chain carries TRBV19 and TRBJ1-6, with D unclear. V lost 4 bases and J 13 bases, leaving 20 bases between the germline ends. The germline CDR1 and CDR2 sequences are LNHDA and SQIVND (reference sequence). This CDR3 is 15 amino acids long. In DNA form, the CDR3 reads TGTGCCAGTAGTACTTCGGGGTCGGAGACGCACCCCCTCCACTTT. The encoded protein is CASSTSGSETHPLHF. Full variable domain (remainder filled in from reference TRBV19 and TRBJ1-6): DGGITQSPKYLFRKEGQNVTLSCEQNLNHDAMYWYRQDPGQGLRLIYYSQIVNDFQKGDIAEGYSVSREKKESFPLTVTSAQKNPTAFYLCASSTSGSETHPLHFGNGTRLTVT.

The CDR3, as DNA: TGTGCCAGCAATCGACTAGCGGGGCCAGATACGCAGTATTTT. Its protein is CASNRLAGPDTQYF. The chain has TRBV2 and TRBJ2-3; 11 bases fit TRBD2. The CDR3 loop spans 14 amino acids. J gave up 4 bases and V 7 bases, and 4 bases lay outside the gene matches. Germline CDR1 reads SNHLY; CDR2 reads FYNNEI.

The V call is TRBV9, the J call TRBJ2-2; 9 bases agree with TRBD2. Trimming at V came to 0 bases and at J to 5 bases, leaving 5 bases not matched to a gene. Germline V gene sequence: CDR1 SGDLS, CDR2 YYNGEE. CDR3 size: 16 residues. The CDR3: CASSVEAGGPTGELFF. CDR3 bases: TGTGCCAGCAGCGTAGAGGCGGGGGGGCCTACCGGGGAGCTGTTTTTT.

CDR3 amino acids: CASSLSQSNQPQHF. The CDR3 DNA follows: TGTGCCAGCAGTTTAAGTCAAAGCAATCAGCCCCAGCATTTT. The chain joins TRBV28 to TRBJ1-5; the D is unclear. Germline V lookup: CDR1 MDHEN, CDR2 SYDVKM. The V end lost 2 bases, the J end lost 1 base, and 6 bases lay between the germline ends. This CDR3 comprises 14 residues.

Details on this clone: Distinct nucleotide sequences in the sample also encode this CDR3. V and J are TRBV18 and TRBJ2-7; D tentatively fits TRBD1 or TRBD2 (5 bases each). Trimming shortened V by 2 bases and J by 3 bases, and 11 bases separated the two germline ends. From germline, CDR1 is KGHSH and CDR2 LQKENI. CDR3 size: 14 residues. CDR3: CASSPGGGSYEQYF. The CDR3 nucleotides read TGTGCCAGCTCACCAGGGGGTGGAAGCTACGAGCAGTACTTC.